This is a list of T cell receptor beta chains from one sample in a study of blood T cell repertoires in COVID-19. The data were produced by immunoSEQ multiplex PCR, yet TCRdb's version contains in-frame clones alone and is incomplete. Among over 100,000 clones listed, 82% were seen once. The material sequenced was peripheral blood. These receptors originate from a man between 60 and 70 years old with acute or convalescent COVID-19. Each CDR3 is given with its conserved first and last residue. The D gene is left open where the match is weak. Clone sizes are given selectively: once, few, many, or a class where the clone is expanded.

j_call: TRBJ2-4
d_call: .
clone_size: .
v_call: TRBV15
cdr3_nt: TGTGCCACCAGCAGAGATCTTGCGGATTCCAGGGTCTTAGCCAAAAACATTCAGTACTTC
cdr3_aa: CATSRDLADSRVLAKNIQYF

j_call: TRBJ1-3
d_call: .
clone_size: few
v_call: TRBV7-2
cdr3_nt: TGTGCCAGCAGCTTAGGAGGACAGAAGGGAAACACCATATATTTT
cdr3_aa: CASSLGGQKGNTIYF

j_call: TRBJ1-1
d_call: .
clone_size: few
v_call: TRBV25-1
cdr3_nt: TGTGCCAGCAGTGAATACTGGGGCAGTGAAGCTTTCTTT
cdr3_aa: CASSEYWGSEAFF

j_call: TRBJ2-3
d_call: TRBD1
clone_size: .
v_call: TRBV30
cdr3_nt: TGTGCCTGGTCACGACAGGGTGGCACAGATACGCAGTATTTT
cdr3_aa: CAWSRQGGTDTQYF

j_call: TRBJ1-1
d_call: .
clone_size: .
v_call: TRBV12-3/TRBV12-4
cdr3_nt: TGTGCCACCCACCGGGGTAAGACTTCTGAGGCTTTCTTT
cdr3_aa: CATHRGKTSEAFF

j_call: TRBJ1-1
d_call: TRBD1
clone_size: .
v_call: TRBV28
cdr3_nt: TGTGCCAGCAGTCTCACAGGGGGCGGGAACACTGAAGCTTTCTTT
cdr3_aa: CASSLTGGGNTEAFF

j_call: TRBJ2-2
d_call: TRBD1
clone_size: .
v_call: TRBV9
cdr3_nt: TGTGCCAGCAGCGGAGACAGGGTTGCCGGGGAGCTGTTTTTT
cdr3_aa: CASSGDRVAGELFF

j_call: TRBJ1-5
d_call: TRBD1
clone_size: many
v_call: TRBV10-3
cdr3_nt: TGTGCCATAGGGACAGGCGATAGCAATCAGCCCCAGCATTTT
cdr3_aa: CAIGTGDSNQPQHF

j_call: TRBJ1-1
d_call: .
clone_size: few
v_call: TRBV12-3/TRBV12-4
cdr3_nt: TGTGCCAGCAGTTTACGGACTGAAGCTTTCTTT
cdr3_aa: CASSLRTEAFF

j_call: TRBJ1-1
d_call: TRBD1
clone_size: .
v_call: TRBV3-1/TRBV3-2
cdr3_nt: TGTGCCAGCAGCCCCCATGGACAGGGTTCTGAAGCTTTCTTT
cdr3_aa: CASSPHGQGSEAFF

j_call: TRBJ1-2
d_call: .
clone_size: .
v_call: TRBV29-1
cdr3_nt: TGCAGCGTTGATTACAGACCCTATGGCTACACCTTC
cdr3_aa: CSVDYRPYGYTF

j_call: TRBJ1-2
d_call: TRBD1
clone_size: .
v_call: TRBV2
cdr3_nt: TGTGCCAGCACTAATACAGGGGGCATTGGCTACACCTTC
cdr3_aa: CASTNTGGIGYTF

j_call: TRBJ2-3
d_call: TRBD2
clone_size: .
v_call: TRBV2
cdr3_nt: TGTGCCAGCAGTGGGGGCGGGAGAATGGGAGATACGCAGTATTTT
cdr3_aa: CASSGGGRMGDTQYF

j_call: TRBJ1-2
d_call: TRBD1
clone_size: .
v_call: TRBV18
cdr3_nt: TGTGCCAGCTCACCAACGCGGACAGGGGAGGGGTATGGCTACACCTTC
cdr3_aa: CASSPTRTGEGYGYTF

j_call: TRBJ2-7
d_call: .
clone_size: once
v_call: TRBV11-3
cdr3_nt: TGTGCCAGCAGCTACGGGACACCATCAAGTGGGGAGCAGTACTTC
cdr3_aa: CASSYGTPSSGEQYF

j_call: TRBJ2-2
d_call: .
clone_size: .
v_call: TRBV2
cdr3_nt: TGTGCCAGCAGTGAGGGGGCAGGGAGGGTCACCGGGGAGCTGTTTTTT
cdr3_aa: CASSEGAGRVTGELFF

j_call: TRBJ2-7
d_call: .
clone_size: .
v_call: TRBV4-1
cdr3_nt: TGCGCCAGCAGCCCCGGGGTGACCTACGAGCAGTACTTC
cdr3_aa: CASSPGVTYEQYF

j_call: TRBJ1-5
d_call: TRBD1
clone_size: .
v_call: TRBV5-1
cdr3_nt: TGCGCCAGCTCACAGGGGGGGAACAATCAGCCCCAGCATTTT
cdr3_aa: CASSQGGNNQPQHF

j_call: TRBJ2-3
d_call: .
clone_size: .
v_call: TRBV27
cdr3_nt: TGTGCCAGCAGTAATCTGCAGGGGGATACGCAGTATTTT
cdr3_aa: CASSNLQGDTQYF

j_call: TRBJ2-1
d_call: TRBD2
clone_size: .
v_call: TRBV5-4
cdr3_nt: TGTGCCAGCAGCCCAGGACTAGCGGGGTACAATGAGCAGTTCTTC
cdr3_aa: CASSPGLAGYNEQFF

j_call: TRBJ1-1
d_call: TRBD1
clone_size: .
v_call: TRBV7-9
cdr3_nt: TGTGCCAGCAGCACGGGGACAGCCGAAGCTTTCTTT
cdr3_aa: CASSTGTAEAFF

j_call: TRBJ2-1
d_call: TRBD2
clone_size: .
v_call: TRBV27
cdr3_nt: TGTGCCAGCAGTAAACCGGGACTAGCGGGGGGGAATGAGCAGTTCTTC
cdr3_aa: CASSKPGLAGGNEQFF

j_call: TRBJ1-1
d_call: .
clone_size: .
v_call: TRBV15
cdr3_nt: TGTGCCACCAGCAGAGTCATCAGGACTAAGACTGAAGCTTTCTTT
cdr3_aa: CATSRVIRTKTEAFF

j_call: TRBJ2-7
d_call: TRBD2
clone_size: .
v_call: TRBV3-1/TRBV3-2
cdr3_nt: TGTGCCAGCAGCCAAGGGAGGCGGGGGGGCTACGAGCAGTACTTC
cdr3_aa: CASSQGRRGGYEQYF

j_call: TRBJ2-7
d_call: .
clone_size: once
v_call: TRBV5-1
cdr3_nt: TGCGCCAGCAGCTCAAGCGGGTTCGAGCAGTACTTC
cdr3_aa: CASSSSGFEQYF

j_call: TRBJ2-7
d_call: .
clone_size: .
v_call: TRBV5-4
cdr3_nt: TGTGCCAGCAGCAGGGACACCTTCAAGTACGAGCAGTACTTC
cdr3_aa: CASSRDTFKYEQYF

j_call: TRBJ1-2
d_call: TRBD1
clone_size: .
v_call: TRBV5-1
cdr3_nt: TGCGCCAGCAGCTTAGAGGGGGCCCCTAACTATGGCTACACCTTC
cdr3_aa: CASSLEGAPNYGYTF

j_call: TRBJ1-4
d_call: TRBD1
clone_size: .
v_call: TRBV5-6
cdr3_nt: TGTGCCAGCAGCTTGGCCCGGGACAGATTAAGTGAAAAACTGTTTTTT
cdr3_aa: CASSLARDRLSEKLFF

j_call: TRBJ1-1
d_call: TRBD1
clone_size: .
v_call: TRBV2
cdr3_nt: TGTGCCAGCAGTGATTGGCAGGGGGACACTGAAGCTTTCTTT
cdr3_aa: CASSDWQGDTEAFF

j_call: TRBJ2-5
d_call: .
clone_size: .
v_call: TRBV19
cdr3_nt: TGTGCCAGTAGTATAACTAGTGGAGAGACCCAGTACTTC
cdr3_aa: CASSITSGETQYF

j_call: TRBJ1-2
d_call: .
clone_size: .
v_call: TRBV28
cdr3_nt: TGTGCCAGCAGTTTACTGACAGGACACTATGGCTACACCTTC
cdr3_aa: CASSLLTGHYGYTF

j_call: TRBJ2-7
d_call: TRBD1
clone_size: .
v_call: TRBV11-3
cdr3_nt: TGTGCCAGCAGCTTAGGACAGGGTATAAACTACGAGCAGTACTTC
cdr3_aa: CASSLGQGINYEQYF

j_call: TRBJ2-2
d_call: TRBD2
clone_size: few
v_call: TRBV9
cdr3_nt: TGTGCCAGCAGCGTAGAGGAGACTAGCGGGAGTTCCGGGGAGCTGTTTTTT
cdr3_aa: CASSVEETSGSSGELFF

j_call: TRBJ2-1
d_call: TRBD2
clone_size: few
v_call: TRBV5-1
cdr3_nt: TGCGCCAGCAGCCCGGGGGCGGGAGGTTTCGATGAGCAGTTCTTC
cdr3_aa: CASSPGAGGFDEQFF

j_call: TRBJ1-5
d_call: .
clone_size: .
v_call: TRBV15
cdr3_nt: TGTGCCACCAGCAGAAAGACCGGGGGTGAGGGGAGCAATCAGCCCCAGCATTTT
cdr3_aa: CATSRKTGGEGSNQPQHF

j_call: TRBJ2-5
d_call: TRBD2
clone_size: .
v_call: TRBV3-1/TRBV3-2
cdr3_nt: TGTGCCAGCAGCCAAGGTACTAGCGGTACTATAGAGACCCAGTACTTC
cdr3_aa: CASSQGTSGTIETQYF

j_call: TRBJ1-3
d_call: .
clone_size: .
v_call: TRBV18
cdr3_nt: TGTGCCAGCTCACCCCCACAGGTTAGCACCATATATTTT
cdr3_aa: CASSPPQVSTIYF

j_call: TRBJ1-1
d_call: .
clone_size: .
v_call: TRBV3-1/TRBV3-2
cdr3_nt: TGTGCCAGCAGCCAAGATTTCCCAGGAGGATTTGCTTTCTTT
cdr3_aa: CASSQDFPGGFAFF

j_call: TRBJ2-2
d_call: .
clone_size: .
v_call: TRBV5-1
cdr3_nt: TGCGCCAGCAGACTCCACCGCTATTACCGGGGAGCTGTTTTT
cdr3_aa: CASRLHRYYRGAVF

j_call: TRBJ2-7
d_call: .
clone_size: few
v_call: TRBV6-2/TRBV6-3
cdr3_nt: TGTGCCAGCAGTTACTTACAGTCCCGGTACGAGCAGTACTTC
cdr3_aa: CASSYLQSRYEQYF

j_call: TRBJ1-1
d_call: .
clone_size: .
v_call: TRBV6-5
cdr3_nt: TGTGCCAGCAGTTTCCAACAGGGAACTGGGACTGAAGCTTTCTTT
cdr3_aa: CASSFQQGTGTEAFF

j_call: TRBJ2-1
d_call: TRBD2
clone_size: .
v_call: TRBV7-2
cdr3_nt: TGTGCCAGCAGCTTAGCAGCGGGAGGGAGGCTTGAGCAGTTCTTC
cdr3_aa: CASSLAAGGRLEQFF

j_call: TRBJ1-4
d_call: .
clone_size: .
v_call: TRBV20-1
cdr3_nt: TGCAGTGCTCTACTAGGGGAAAAACTGTTTTTT
cdr3_aa: CSALLGEKLFF

j_call: TRBJ2-2
d_call: TRBD2
clone_size: .
v_call: TRBV2
cdr3_nt: TGTGCCGGATCGGGACTAGCGGGGACCGGGGAGCTGTTTTTT
cdr3_aa: CAGSGLAGTGELFF

j_call: TRBJ2-5
d_call: TRBD2
clone_size: .
v_call: TRBV6-5
cdr3_nt: TGTGCCAGCAGTTACGGTTTAGCGGGAGTCGAGACCCAGTACTTC
cdr3_aa: CASSYGLAGVETQYF

j_call: TRBJ2-3
d_call: TRBD1
clone_size: .
v_call: TRBV27
cdr3_nt: TGTGCCAGCAGTCTGGGACAGGGGGGGACAGATACGCAGTATTTT
cdr3_aa: CASSLGQGGTDTQYF